These 8 T cell receptor beta chains were sequenced from one sample in a study of T-cell memory formation after mild COVID-19. TCRdb used MiXCR to reprocess the 5' RACE reads, holding one entry per CDR3 protein. The sample carries 470,000 or so distinct CDR3 sequences, about 20% recorded once. The specimen sequenced was PBMCs or a T cell subset sorted from them (not recorded which). These receptors originate from an adult woman who had mild COVID-19 (a few samples of this study predate the infection). Cell type and time point are not known.

This clonotype appeared a few times. This sequence joins TRBV5-6 and TRBJ2-7; weak D call: TRBD1 (5 bases). This CDR3 spans 14 amino acids. CDR1 and CDR2 from the germline V gene are SGHDT and YYEEEE. V was trimmed by 3 bases and J by 3 bases, leaving 13 bases between them. The CDR3 reads CASSYDFDSYEQYF. The CDR3, as DNA: TGTGCCAGCAGCTATGACTTCGACAGCTACGAGCAGTACTTC.

This clonotype was observed a few times. The chain uses TRBV7-9 and TRBJ2-1; 9 bases align to TRBD2. CDR1 is SEHNR and CDR2 is FQNEAQ in the germline V gene (reference sequence). Trimming cost V 6 bases and J 8 bases; bases outside gene matches: 5. The CDR3 runs to 13 residues. The CDR3 region is CASRVSGRHEQFF. The CDR3 bases are TGTGCCAGCAGAGTTAGCGGGAGACATGAGCAGTTCTTC. The full variable domain, completed using reference TRBV7-9 and TRBJ2-1, is DTGVSQNPRHKITKRGQNVTFRCDPISEHNRLYWYRQTLGQGPEFLTYFQNEAQLEKSRLLSDRFSAERPKGSFSTLEIQRTEQGDSAMYLCASRVSGRHEQFFGPGTRLTVL.

V and J are TRBV7-6 and TRBJ1-6; 7 positions agree with TRBD1. CDR3 length: 16 amino acids. With V trimmed by 4 bases and J by 4 bases, 7 bases remained unmatched. Germline V gene sequence: CDR1 SGHVS, CDR2 FNYEAQ. CDR3 bases: TGTGCCAGCAGCTCACAGGGGCGGGGGTATAATTCACCCCTCCACTTT. Translating it yields CASSSQGRGYNSPLHF.

The genes are TRBV5-1 and TRBJ2-1; the D is unclear. The length of the CDR3 is 13 residues. The ends were cut back, 0 bases at V and 6 bases at J, with 7 bases in the middle. Germline V gives CDR1 SGHRS, CDR2 YFSETQ. This CDR3 is CASSLGTRNEQFF. Written as DNA, the CDR3 is TGCGCCAGCAGCTTGGGTACCCGCAATGAGCAGTTCTTC.

The chain links TRBV4-2 to TRBJ2-3; 8 positions agree with TRBD2. The CDR3 sequence is 16 residues long. J lost 2 bases, V lost 4 bases, and 8 bases had no gene match. The germline V gene encodes CDR1 LGHNA and CDR2 YNFKEQ. CDR3 sequence: CASSRSGAENTDTQYF. The CDR3 region has the DNA TGTGCCAGCAGCCGTAGCGGGGCAGAGAACACAGATACGCAGTATTTT.

This chain uses TRBV7-9 with TRBJ2-3, with 10 bases matching TRBD2. Per the germline V gene, CDR1 is SEHNR and CDR2 is FQNEAQ (reference sequence). V was clipped by 6 bases and J by 3 bases; unmatched bases: 12. There are 17 residues in the CDR3. The CDR3 nucleotides read TGTGCCAGCAGGAAGCCCCCGGGGACTAGCGATACAGATACGCAGTATTTT. This sequence encodes CASRKPPGTSDTDTQYF.

V gene TRBV12-3 or TRBV12-4 combines with J gene TRBJ1-2; no firm D call. V shed 2 bases and J shed 5 bases, with 15 bases lying between them. The CDR3 runs to 15 residues. The CDR3 region is CASSLRSSAVYGYTF. The CDR3 DNA is TGTGCCAGCAGTTTACGGTCGAGCGCTGTGTATGGCTACACCTTC.

The chain uses TRBV28 and TRBJ1-1; no firm D call. Germline values: CDR1 MDHEN, CDR2 SYDVKM. V was cut by 5 bases and J by 4 bases, with 17 bases left in between. The CDR3 totals 15 residues. CDR3 bases: TGTGCCAGCAGTCTCACCTACAAGTCTTCCACTGAAGCTTTCTTT. It translates to CASSLTYKSSTEAFF.